This T cell receptor (beta chain) was found in a study of blood T cell repertoires in COVID-19. Overall study context: The origin of the acute and convalescent COVID-19 samples was the United States, Italy and Spain. From T cells, B-cell-depleted T cells, or PBMCs came the material, which was cDNA or gDNA.

The CDR3 covers 21 residues. V gave up 4 bases and J gave up 2 bases; unmatched junction bases: 17. Looked up from germline, CDR1 is MDHEN and CDR2 is SYDVKM. Seattle enrolled patients during active infection and tracked them longitudinally. In the original analysis: The authors estimated nucleated cell counts from reference gene primer amplification. Profiled with immunoSEQ multiplex PCR; TCRdb holds only in-frame clones, not every one. The DNA gave D and trimming, while V, J and clone size come from that table. The table lists about 240,000 clones, 86% of them singletons. The sample was peripheral blood. The V gene is TRBV28, the J gene TRBJ2-3, with 14 bases that match TRBD2. This clonotype was obtained from a woman in her forties or fifties with COVID-19, enrolled during active disease. The CDR3 is CASSSPVPGTSGGYITDTQYF. CDR3 nucleotide sequence: TGTGCCAGCAGTTCCCCCGTACCCGGGACTAGCGGGGGTTATATCACAGATACGCAGTATTTT.